The T cell receptor (beta chain) under discussion was sequenced for a study of cytomegalovirus exposure and HLA in healthy donors. The PCR employed 60 Vbeta primers together with 13 Jbeta primers. TCRdb's copy holds only in-frame clones and misses some; the assay was immunoSEQ multiplex PCR. Of roughly 200,000 clones in the sample, over 70% were seen once. The source of this sequence is a middle-aged man in good health and CMV-seronegative. Sequenced: PBMCs.

CDR3 amino acids: CASSFPKGLRPGANVLTF. CDR3 nucleotide sequence: TGCGCCAGCAGCTTTCCAAAGGGACTCCGGCCTGGGGCCAACGTCCTGACTTTC. The chain joins TRBV5-1 to TRBJ2-6, with D perhaps matching TRBD2 (6 bases). CDR3 length: 18 amino acids. The V and J ends lost 2 bases and 2 bases respectively, with 17 bases between them. Per germline, CDR1 SGHRS and CDR2 YFSETQ.